The 32 T cell receptor beta chains reported below all come from one sample, sequenced in a study of blood T cell repertoires in COVID-19. Produced via immunoSEQ multiplex PCR; TCRdb's table is partial and in-frame only. The sample has 65,000 to 95,000 clones, around 89% seen once. Material: peripheral blood. These receptors were obtained from a man between 65 and 80 years old with active or convalescent COVID-19.

V and J are TRBV25-1 and TRBJ2-2, with D possibly matching TRBD2 (5 bases). CDR3 length: 16 residues. The V gene's germline CDR1 is MGHDK and CDR2 SYGVNS. Trimming took 1 base from V and 0 from J, leaving 9 bases between them. CDR3 in DNA: TGTGCCAGCAGTGAATGGCGGGTATCGAACACCGGGGAGCTGTTTTTT. Its protein product is CASSEWRVSNTGELFF. The full variable domain, rest sourced from reference TRBV25-1 and TRBJ2-2, is EADIYQTPRYLVIGTGKKITLECSQTMGHDKMYWYQQDPGMELHLIHYSYGVNSTEKGDLSSESTVSRIRTEHFPLTLESARPSHTSQYLCASSEWRVSNTGELFFGEGSRLTVL.

This chain connects TRBV30 to TRBJ1-6; 10 positions agree with TRBD1. V dropped 3 bases and J dropped 9; count of bases not matched to a gene: 2. Germline V gene lookup returns CDR1 GTSNPN and CDR2 SVGIG (reference sequence). The CDR3 spans 13 residues. The CDR3 region is CAWRGQGSSPLHF. In nucleotides, the CDR3 is TGTGCCTGGAGGGGACAGGGGAGTTCACCCCTCCACTTT.

The CDR3 here is CASSSWTSGKVRELFF. The CDR3 coding sequence is TGTGCCAGCAGTTCTTGGACTAGCGGGAAAGTGCGGGAGCTGTTTTTT. The rearrangement links TRBV6-2 or TRBV6-3 to TRBJ2-2; TRBD2 matches at 12 bases. The V segment lost 4 bases and the J segment 9 bases; nucleotides outside the gene matches: 9. Germline V CDR1 and CDR2: MNHEY, SVGEGT. The CDR3 consists of 16 residues.

V usage is TRBV19 and J usage is TRBJ2-1, with 10 bases aligning to TRBD2. Germline-derived CDR1 and CDR2 are LNHDA and SQIVND (reference sequence). The length of the CDR3 is 19 residues. V lost 5 bases and J lost 2; bases outside the gene matches: 15. This CDR3 reads CASSFLPTELAGPYNEQFF. The DNA of the CDR3 is TGTGCCAGTAGTTTCCTACCCACCGAACTAGCGGGGCCCTACAATGAGCAGTTCTTC.

The rearrangement joins TRBV6-2 or TRBV6-3 to TRBJ2-7; D gene ambiguous. Germline CDR1 is MNHEY and CDR2 is SVGEGT. The CDR3 contains 15 residues. The V gene lost 0 bases and the J gene lost 3 bases, with 12 bases spanning the gap. The CDR3 DNA reads TGTGCCAGCAGTTACTCGTCAGGCAGTTTCTACGAGCAGTACTTC. Translated, it gives CASSYSSGSFYEQYF.

The chain carries TRBV14 and TRBJ1-1, with D possibly matching TRBD1 (6 bases). Germline V lookup: CDR1 SGHDN, CDR2 FVKESK. The CDR3 length is 17 residues. V was pared by 0 bases and J by 7 bases, with 21 bases between. The CDR3 here is CASSQDYGGLGHNEAFF. The DNA for the CDR3 is TGTGCCAGCAGCCAAGATTACGGGGGGCTGGGCCATAATGAAGCTTTCTTT.

CDR3 bases: TGTGCCAGCAGCTCCCCAGGGGTAGCGGGGGGGCCTGAAGATACGCAGTATTTT. Its protein is CASSSPGVAGGPEDTQYF. This sequence joins TRBV11-3 and TRBJ2-3; 11 nucleotides match TRBD2. V lost 4 bases and J lost 5; bases outside the gene matches: 14. This CDR3 comprises 18 residues. Looked up from germline, CDR1 is SGHNT and CDR2 is YENEEA.

The chain has TRBV4-3 and TRBJ1-2, with 8 nucleotides matching TRBD1. V shed 2 bases and J 7 bases; nucleotides not matched to a gene: 9. This CDR3 is built from 15 residues. CDR1 is LGHNA, CDR2 YSLEER, per germline. The CDR3 DNA follows: TGCGCCAGCAGCCAAAGGGGGACAGGCGGAGCTGGCTACACCTTC. This codes for CASSQRGTGGAGYTF.

The chain carries TRBV7-9 and TRBJ1-2, with TRBD1 matching 8 bases. J was trimmed by 4 bases and V by 5 bases; bases with no gene match: 9. In germline, CDR1 is SEHNR, CDR2 FQNEAQ (reference sequence). The CDR3 has 15 residues. CDR3 in amino acids: CASSLDRGGGYGYTF. The CDR3 region has the DNA TGTGCCAGCAGCCTCGACAGGGGCGGCGGCTATGGCTACACCTTC.

The chain joins TRBV5-4 to TRBJ2-6; possibly TRBD1 for D (6 bases). The CDR3 is made up of 17 amino acids. The V gene's germline CDR1 is SGHNT and CDR2 YYREEE (reference sequence). Trimming took 9 bases from V and 0 from J, leaving 19 bases between them. CDR3 DNA sequence: TGTGCCACCAACGTAAACAGGGAGAGCTCTGGGGCCAACGTCCTGACTTTC. It encodes CATNVNRESSGANVLTF.

V and J are TRBV5-1 and TRBJ1-1; TRBD1 is a possible D gene (6 bases). The CDR3 spans 13 residues. The germline CDR1 and CDR2 sequences are SGHRS and YFSETQ. V lost 6 bases and J 4 bases, leaving 13 bases between the germline ends. CDR3 residues: CASTRQGSTEAFF. The CDR3 DNA follows: TGCGCCAGCACCCGTCAGGGGAGCACTGAAGCTTTCTTT.

The V and J genes are TRBV2 and TRBJ1-1; the D gene is possibly TRBD1 (5 bases). Trimming left V 6 bases short and J 10 bases short, with 18 bases between. The CDR3 extends over 13 amino acids. From germline, CDR1 is SNHLY and CDR2 FYNNEI. This CDR3 is CASSFDSKGVAFF. In DNA form, the CDR3 reads TGTGCCAGCAGCTTTGACTCCAAAGGGGTAGCTTTCTTT.

V usage is TRBV6-5 and J usage is TRBJ1-2, with no clear D. Germline-derived CDR1 and CDR2 are MNHEY and SVGAGI. The CDR3 spans 15 residues. V lost 0 bases to trimming and J lost 4 bases, with 12 bases between them. The CDR3 bases are TGTGCCAGCAGTTACTCGATGGAGGGCGGCTATGGCTACACCTTC. Translated, it gives CASSYSMEGGYGYTF.

The V gene is TRBV5-1, the J gene TRBJ1-1, with D unclear. In germline, CDR1 is SGHRS, CDR2 YFSETQ. The CDR3 is 14 amino acids. The V and J ends lost 4 bases and 5 bases respectively, with 15 bases between them. CDR3 protein: CASSPEQVGTEAFF. Written as DNA, the CDR3 is TGCGCCAGCAGCCCTGAGCAGGTGGGTACTGAAGCTTTCTTT.

The chain joins TRBV4-1 to TRBJ1-4; 10 nucleotides agree with TRBD1. After removal of 4 bases from V and 7 bases from J, the junction contained 6 bases not matched to a gene. The V gene's germline CDR1 is MGHRA and CDR2 YSYEKL. The CDR3 totals 15 residues. The CDR3 here is CASSLYGTGAEKLFF. The DNA of the CDR3 is TGCGCCAGCAGCCTTTACGGGACAGGGGCTGAAAAACTGTTTTTT.

V gene TRBV3-1 (or the pseudogene TRBV3-2) combines with J gene TRBJ2-1; 8 positions match TRBD1. The CDR3 is 13 residues long. V was pared by 5 bases and J by 10 bases, with 7 bases of the junction left unmatched. CDR1 LGHDT and CDR2 YNNKEL come from the germline V gene (reference sequence). The DNA for the CDR3 is TGTGCCAGCAGCACCTGGACAGGGCAAGAGCAGTTCTTC. Translation: CASSTWTGQEQFF.

The rearrangement joins TRBV10-3 to TRBJ2-1; D is ambiguous. V was shortened by 5 bases and J by 6 bases, with 5 bases between the two germline ends. The CDR3 runs 11 residues. The germline CDR1 and CDR2 sequences are ENHRY and SYGVKD. CDR3 protein: CAISLGNEQFF. CDR3 coding DNA: TGTGCCATCAGTCTAGGCAATGAGCAGTTCTTC.

The chain recombines TRBV5-5 with TRBJ2-7; weak D call: TRBD1 (6 bases). In germline, CDR1 is SGHKS, CDR2 YYEKEE (reference sequence). The CDR3 consists of 14 residues. V lost 6 bases, J lost 3 bases, and 16 bases lay in between. In nucleotides, the CDR3 is TGTGCCAGCAATATAGAACAGGGACGCTACGAGCAGTACTTC. The encoded protein is CASNIEQGRYEQYF.

This chain links TRBV28 with TRBJ1-6; 8 bases fit TRBD1. Germline CDR1 is MDHEN and CDR2 is SYDVKM. V was pared by 7 bases and J by 9 bases, with 11 bases of the junction left unmatched. The CDR3 has 15 residues. The CDR3 nucleotides are TGTGCCAGCACCCGGGGCCGGACAGGGACTTCACCCCTCCACTTT. This gives the protein CASTRGRTGTSPLHF.

J is TRBJ1-2 and V is TRBV6-5; possible D gene TRBD1, 5 bases. From germline, CDR1 is MNHEY and CDR2 SVGAGI. The CDR3 extends over 11 amino acids. With 7 bases removed from V and 8 bases from J, the gap between germline ends came to 11 bases. CDR3 loop: CASNQGLGYTF. The CDR3 DNA follows: TGTGCCAGCAATCAGGGTTTAGGCTACACCTTC.

The chain carries TRBV5-1 and TRBJ2-1; 11 bases agree with TRBD1. CDR3 size: 14 residues. From germline, CDR1 is SGHRS and CDR2 YFSETQ. V was clipped by 4 bases and J by 6 bases; unmatched bases: 3. The CDR3 here is CASSGGTGGNEQFF. DNA of the CDR3: TGCGCCAGCAGCGGCGGGACAGGGGGCAATGAGCAGTTCTTC.

This clone was observed once. The chain links TRBV7-2 to TRBJ1-2; the D gene is possibly TRBD1 (6 bases). The V gene lost 4 bases and the J gene lost 5 bases, with 14 bases spanning the gap. Germline assignment: CDR1 SGHTA and CDR2 FQGNSA. This CDR3 is built from 14 residues. The CDR3 sequence: CASSSGQITYGYTF. CDR3 bases: TGTGCCAGCAGCTCCGGACAGATCACATATGGCTACACCTTC.

The V gene is TRBV18, the J gene TRBJ1-2; D remains unclear. V shed 2 bases and J shed 3 bases, with 7 bases lying between them. This CDR3 spans 13 amino acids. The germline CDR1 and CDR2 sequences are KGHSH and LQKENI. CDR3 DNA: TGTGCCAGCTCACCAACATCCGACTATGGCTACACCTTC. Protein sequence: CASSPTSDYGYTF.

The genes are TRBV5-4 and TRBJ2-7, with D unresolved. Germline V lookup: CDR1 SGHNT, CDR2 YYREEE (reference sequence). Trimming removed 4 bases at V and 3 bases at J, with 8 bases between. This CDR3 spans 12 amino acids. The CDR3 nucleotides read TGTGCCAGCAGCATAAATAACTACGAGCAGTACTTC. It translates to CASSINNYEQYF. Using reference TRBV5-4 and TRBJ2-7 for the parts outside the CDR3, the full variable domain is ETGVTQSPTHLIKTRGQQVTLRCSSQSGHNTVSWYQQALGQGPQFIFQYYREEENGRGNFPPRFSGLQFPNYSSELNVNALELDDSALYLCASSINNYEQYFGPGTRLTVT.

This sequence joins TRBV6-2 or TRBV6-3 and TRBJ2-6; 7 bases align to TRBD2. Trimming cost V 2 bases and J 2 bases; bases outside gene matches: 0. CDR1 is MNHEY, CDR2 SVGEGT, per germline. The length of the CDR3 is 15 residues. CDR3: CASSYGGAGANVLTF. CDR3 in DNA: TGTGCCAGCAGTTACGGGGGGGCTGGGGCCAACGTCCTGACTTTC.

V usage is TRBV13 and J usage is TRBJ1-2; 9 bases align to TRBD1. Germline CDR1 and CDR2: PRHDT and FYEKMQ (reference sequence). The length of the CDR3 is 19 residues. Germline trimming cut 5 bases from V and 0 bases from J; bases unmatched to any gene: 16. CDR3 in amino acids: CASSLTPGQGNIANYGYTF. As DNA, the CDR3 is TGTGCCAGCAGCCTAACGCCTGGACAGGGGAATATAGCTAACTATGGCTACACCTTC.

The CDR3 DNA follows: TGCGCCAGCAATGAGGGAAGCTACAATGAGCAGTTCTTC. Translation: CASNEGSYNEQFF. The V and J genes are TRBV5-1 and TRBJ2-1, with a tentative D call TRBD2 (5 bases). The length of the CDR3 is 13 residues. Germline CDR1 SGHRS, CDR2 YFSETQ. V shed 6 bases and J shed 3 bases, with 10 bases lying between them.

The V gene is TRBV3-1 (or the pseudogene TRBV3-2), the J gene TRBJ2-2; 14 positions match TRBD2. The germline CDR1 and CDR2 sequences are LGHDT and YNNKEL (reference sequence). Losses at the gene ends were 4 bases for V and 5 bases for J; bases not matched to a gene: 6. This CDR3 contains 17 residues. CDR3 loop: CASSRGLAGGKTGELFF. CDR3 nucleotide sequence: TGTGCCAGCAGCCGCGGACTAGCGGGGGGAAAAACCGGGGAGCTGTTTTTT.

The chain joins TRBV5-3 to TRBJ2-1; 10 bases are shared with TRBD2. TRBV5-3 is reported as an ORF; its role is uncertain. The CDR3 loop spans 17 amino acids. V trimming: 4 bases; J trimming: 0 bases; junction bases outside the gene matches: 7. In DNA form, the CDR3 reads TGTGCCAGAAGCGATACTAGCGGGGAGAGCTCCTACAATGAGCAGTTCTTC. Its protein is CARSDTSGESSYNEQFF.

This chain connects TRBV12-3 or TRBV12-4 to TRBJ1-2; D is perhaps TRBD1 (6 bases). The V end was cut by 6 bases, the J end by 8 bases, with 16 bases between. The CDR3 consists of 13 residues. CDR3 coding DNA: TGTGCCAGCAGAGAACAGGGATCTGGAGGCTACACCTTC. Translating it yields CASREQGSGGYTF.

This chain uses TRBV28 with TRBJ1-1; D is unclear. Germline V lookup: CDR1 MDHEN, CDR2 SYDVKM. The CDR3 spans 14 residues. V lost 3 bases to trimming and J lost 6 bases, with 14 bases between them. In DNA form, the CDR3 reads TGTGCCAGCAGTTTTGATGTAGGGAGAGCTGAAGCTTTCTTT. Encoded protein: CASSFDVGRAEAFF.

The chain is built from TRBV4-3 and TRBJ1-2; D remains unclear. In germline, CDR1 is LGHNA, CDR2 YSLEER. The CDR3 contains 13 residues. Trimming stripped 2 bases from V and 3 bases from J, with 7 bases between. The CDR3 sequence is CASSQRRDYGYTF. CDR3 nucleotide sequence: TGCGCCAGCAGCCAAAGGAGGGACTATGGCTACACCTTC.